The 12 T cell receptor beta chains below all came from one sample that was sequenced in a study of Ad26.COV2.S vaccination and SARS-CoV-2 variants. Clones were sequenced by immunoSEQ multiplex PCR, and TCRdb holds only the in-frame ones, with some missing. The sample consists of under 250,000 clones, approximately 90% of them appearing once. The treatment: 15 to 20 received Ad26.COV2.S at low or high dose, single or two shots; about 5 received placebo; per-sample allocation not given. Sampling occurred on day 63 after the first vaccine or placebo injection. The sequencing used peripheral blood, collected in a trial of Ad26.COV2.S vaccine versus placebo. The receptors come from a person aged 18-60 years who received the Ad26.COV2.S COVID-19 vaccine or a placebo.

This clone was recorded only once. The gene calls are TRBV11-2 and TRBJ2-1; 8 nucleotides align to TRBD1. This CDR3 region has 15 residues. J was trimmed by 6 bases and V by 5 bases; bases with no gene match: 9. Per the germline V gene, CDR1 is SGHAT and CDR2 is FQNNGV. CDR3 region: CASSVGQGFTNEQFF. CDR3 coding DNA: TGTGCCAGCAGCGTAGGACAGGGTTTTACCAATGAGCAGTTCTTC.

The chain joins TRBV7-9 to TRBJ1-1; the match to TRBD1 covers 7 bases. The CDR3 totals 14 residues. The V gene's germline CDR1 is SEHNR and CDR2 FQNEAQ (reference sequence). Losses at the gene ends were 4 bases for V and 1 base for J; bases not matched to a gene: 3. CDR3 amino acids: CASSSWTGNTEAFF. CDR3 in DNA: TGTGCCAGCAGCTCATGGACAGGGAACACTGAAGCTTTCTTT.

The chain joins TRBV12-2 to TRBJ2-7; TRBD2 is the table's D call, not checked against the DNA. TRBV12-2 is flagged as a pseudogene. The CDR3 is 17 residues long. CDR3 sequence: CASRLPTHTGRVYEQYV. The CDR3 DNA sequence: TGTGCAAGTCGCTTACCGACTCATACGGGAAGGGTCTACGAGCAGTACGTC.

The CDR3 spells CASSPGTGPYNEQFF. In DNA form, the CDR3 reads TGTGCCAGCAGTCCCGGGACAGGGCCCTACAATGAGCAGTTCTTC. The chain uses TRBV6-5 and TRBJ2-1; 9 bases are shared with TRBD1. The CDR3 spans 15 residues. The junction had 4 bases not matched to a gene; V was cut back by 5 bases and J by 2 bases. CDR1 and CDR2 (germline): MNHEY, SVGAGI.

The chain recombines TRBV4-1 with TRBJ2-4, with 11 positions matching TRBD2. The CDR3 has 19 residues. The V gene's germline CDR1 is MGHRA and CDR2 YSYEKL. Trimming at V came to 0 bases and at J to 2 bases, leaving 9 bases not matched to a gene. The CDR3 sequence is CASSQDTSGGSGTKNIQYF. The CDR3, as DNA: TGCGCCAGCAGCCAAGATACTAGCGGGGGATCGGGGACCAAAAACATTCAGTACTTC.

The chain employs TRBV5-4 and TRBJ2-1, with TRBD2 matching 7 bases. This CDR3 comprises 17 residues. Germline CDR1 and CDR2: SGHNT and YYREEE (reference sequence). After removal of 4 bases from V and 5 bases from J, the junction contained 15 bases not matched to a gene. CDR3 DNA sequence: TGTGCCAGCAGCCGAAACCTCGCGGGAGCCGGCCACAATGAGCAGTTCTTC. Translation: CASSRNLAGAGHNEQFF.

The gene calls are TRBV11-2 and TRBJ2-7; 7 bases fit TRBD1. V was clipped by 4 bases and J by 4 bases; unmatched bases: 13. Germline-derived CDR1 and CDR2 are SGHAT and FQNNGV. This CDR3 contains 16 residues. The CDR3 DNA follows: TGTGCCAGCAGCTCTCCTTGGGGCAGGGGGAGATACGAGCAGTACTTC. Amino acid sequence: CASSSPWGRGRYEQYF.

The chain links TRBV30 to TRBJ1-2; D remains unclear. CDR3 length equals 16 residues. The germline V gene has CDR1 GTSNPN and CDR2 SVGIG (reference sequence). Trimming removed 1 base from V and 0 bases from J, with 15 bases in between. CDR3 protein: CAWSGLGGWPNYGYTF. The CDR3 DNA is TGTGCCTGGAGTGGCCTCGGCGGGTGGCCTAACTATGGCTACACCTTC.

The chain is built from TRBV9 and TRBJ2-2; 9 positions agree with TRBD2. The germline CDR1 and CDR2 sequences are SGDLS and YYNGEE. V gave up 0 bases and J gave up 6 bases; unmatched junction bases: 6. CDR3 length: 16 amino acids. The CDR3 is CASSVAAGGQAGELFF. CDR3 nucleotide sequence: TGTGCCAGCAGCGTAGCAGCGGGAGGTCAAGCCGGGGAGCTGTTTTTT.

V usage is TRBV28 and J usage is TRBJ1-2; D is ambiguous. Germline V gene sequence: CDR1 MDHEN, CDR2 SYDVKM. This CDR3 region has 11 residues. V lost 6 bases and J lost 5, with 7 bases in between. The CDR3 is CASRVRYGYTF. CDR3 sequence (DNA): TGTGCCAGCAGGGTCCGGTATGGCTACACCTTC.

This clone was counted only a few times. The V and J genes are TRBV2 and TRBJ1-5; D gene unclear. Trimming took 6 bases from V and 0 from J, leaving 6 bases between them. CDR1 is SNHLY and CDR2 is FYNNEI in the germline V gene. This CDR3 is built from 13 residues. DNA of the CDR3: TGTGCCAGCAGAAAGGATAGCAATCAGCCCCAGCATTTT. Its protein product is CASRKDSNQPQHF.

This chain connects TRBV7-3 to TRBJ2-3; either TRBD1 or TRBD2 may supply D (5 bases each). The CDR3 runs to 12 residues. The V end lost 7 bases, the J end lost 8 bases, and 13 bases lay between the germline ends. Germline V gives CDR1 SGHTA, CDR2 FQGTGA. For the CDR3, the DNA is TGTGCCAGCAAGGGACGGTCGGGTACGCAGTATTTT. Its translation is CASKGRSGTQYF.